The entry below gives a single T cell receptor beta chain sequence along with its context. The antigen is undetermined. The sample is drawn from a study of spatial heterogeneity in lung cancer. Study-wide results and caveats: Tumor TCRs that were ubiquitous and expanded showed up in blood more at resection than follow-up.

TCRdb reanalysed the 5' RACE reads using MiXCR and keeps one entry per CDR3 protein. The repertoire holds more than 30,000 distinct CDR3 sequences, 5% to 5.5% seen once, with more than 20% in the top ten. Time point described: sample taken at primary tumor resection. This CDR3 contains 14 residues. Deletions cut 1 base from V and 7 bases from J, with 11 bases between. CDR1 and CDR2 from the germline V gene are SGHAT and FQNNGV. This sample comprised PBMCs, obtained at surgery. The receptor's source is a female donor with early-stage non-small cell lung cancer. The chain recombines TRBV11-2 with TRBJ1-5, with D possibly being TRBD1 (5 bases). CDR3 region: CASSLGTLGQPQHF. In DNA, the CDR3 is TGTGCCAGCAGCTTAGGGACATTGGGACAGCCCCAGCATTTT.